This is a list of T cell receptor beta chains from one sample in a study of cytomegalovirus exposure and HLA in healthy donors. Sequenced by immunoSEQ multiplex PCR; TCRdb stores in-frame clones only, minus some. The sample has 250,000 to 400,000 clones, 70% to 90% seen once. The sample comprised PBMCs. These receptors all stem from a man under 40 in good health and CMV-seronegative. CDR3s include the opening cysteine and the closing phenylalanine or tryptophan. D genes are given only for firm matches. Clone size, where shown, is once, few, many, or a class for clones that have expanded.

CDR3 protein	CDR3 DNA	J gene	V gene	D gene	clone size
CASSSSGTGETQYF	TGTGCCAGCAGCTCCTCCGGGACAGGAGAGACCCAGTACTTC	TRBJ2-5	TRBV7-6	TRBD1	once
CASRGTAYEQYF	TGTGCCAGCAGAGGGACAGCCTACGAGCAGTACTTC	TRBJ2-7	TRBV2	TRBD1	once
CASSQPQPRDTQYF	TGTGCCAGCAGCCAACCTCAGCCTAGAGATACGCAGTATTTT	TRBJ2-3	TRBV4-2	.	.
CSAHLRDTQYF	TGCAGTGCCCATCTACGGGATACGCAGTATTTT	TRBJ2-3	TRBV20-1	.	.
CASGQSGGRREKLFF	TGTGCTAGTGGTCAGTCAGGGGGCAGAAGGGAAAAACTGTTTTTT	TRBJ1-4	TRBV12-5	TRBD1	.
CASSDSTGGRAEAFF	TGTGCCAGCAGTGACTCCACCGGGGGTAGGGCTGAAGCTTTCTTT	TRBJ1-1	TRBV6-4	.	.
CASSYYDRAGYEQYF	TGTGCCAGCAGTTACTACGACAGGGCTGGCTACGAGCAGTACTTC	TRBJ2-7	TRBV6-6	TRBD1	.
CASSLTGGMGTEAFF	TGCGCCAGCAGCTTAACAGGGGGCATGGGCACTGAAGCTTTCTTT	TRBJ1-1	TRBV5-1	TRBD1	.
CASSLGEGGGNYGYTF	TGTGCCAGCAGCTTAGGGGAGGGCGGTGGGAACTATGGCTACACCTTC	TRBJ1-2	TRBV7-9	.	.
CASSPYMGGTGTYEQYF	TGTGCCAGCAGCCCCTATATGGGGGGGACAGGGACGTACGAGCAGTACTTC	TRBJ2-7	TRBV14	TRBD1	.
CASRPGQGRYGYTF	TGTGCCAGTAGGCCGGGACAGGGCCGTTATGGCTACACCTTC	TRBJ1-2	TRBV19	TRBD1	once
CASSGQGLRGDTQYF	TGTGCCAGCAGTGGGCAGGGACTCCGAGGGGATACGCAGTATTTT	TRBJ2-3	TRBV2	.	once
CASSPDRVSANYGYTF	TGTGCCAGCTCACCGGACAGGGTATCAGCTAACTATGGCTACACCTTC	TRBJ1-2	TRBV18	TRBD1	.
CASSSSTGELFF	TGTGCCAGCAGCTCCTCCACCGGGGAGCTGTTTTTT	TRBJ2-2	TRBV9	.	once
CASSWGDGKNTEAFF	TGTGCCAGCAGCTGGGGGGACGGGAAGAACACTGAAGCTTTCTTT	TRBJ1-1	TRBV5-4	.	once
CASSLAGNYEQYF	TGCGCCAGCAGCTTGGCAGGCAACTACGAGCAGTACTTC	TRBJ2-7	TRBV5-1	.	.
CASRDSLYTEAFF	TGCGCCAGCAGGGACAGTTTATACACTGAAGCTTTCTTT	TRBJ1-1	TRBV4-1	.	.
CAISDPGTGEYEQYF	TGTGCCATCAGTGACCCCGGGACAGGGGAGTACGAGCAGTACTTC	TRBJ2-7	TRBV10-3	TRBD1	.
CASTPFGGEQYF	TGTGCCAGCACCCCGTTCGGGGGCGAGCAGTACTTC	TRBJ2-7	TRBV6-1	.	.
CASSASRTAPHVGGYTF	TGTGCCAGTAGTGCCTCCCGGACAGCCCCCCATGTCGGTGGCTACACCTTC	TRBJ1-2	TRBV19	.	once
CASSPRRPEAFF	TGTGCCAGCTCACCACGGCGGCCCGAAGCTTTCTTT	TRBJ1-1	TRBV18	.	.
CASSERDYRGVSNTGELFF	TGTGCCAGCAGCGAACGGGACTACCGAGGGGTTTCGAACACCGGGGAGCTGTTTTTT	TRBJ2-2	TRBV6-1	TRBD2	.
CASSELLAGLNEQFF	TGTGCCAGCAGCGAACTACTAGCGGGACTCAATGAGCAGTTCTTC	TRBJ2-1	TRBV6-1	TRBD2	.
CASSIRWTGGEMNTEAFF	TGTGCCAGTAGTATTCGGTGGACAGGGGGAGAAATGAACACTGAAGCTTTCTTT	TRBJ1-1	TRBV19	TRBD1	.
CASRFVGADTQYF	TGTGCCAGCAGATTTGTAGGAGCAGATACGCAGTATTTT	TRBJ2-3	TRBV7-2	.	.
CASSLDGNYGYTF	TGCGCCAGCAGCTTGGACGGTAACTATGGCTACACCTTC	TRBJ1-2	TRBV5-1	.	.
CASSLGDRGLYSNQPQHF	TGTGCCAGCAGCTTAGGGGACAGGGGACTTTATAGCAATCAGCCCCAGCATTTT	TRBJ1-5	TRBV11-2	TRBD1	.
CASSQGRPNPNYGYTF	TGCGCCAGCAGCCAAGGGAGACCCAATCCTAACTATGGCTACACCTTC	TRBJ1-2	TRBV4-3	.	.
CASSPGVGQRYGYTF	TGTGCCAGCAGCCCAGGTGTGGGACAACGCTATGGCTACACCTTC	TRBJ1-2	TRBV5-4	.	.
CASSWDRYSPLHF	TGTGCCAGCAGTTGGGACAGATATTCACCCCTCCACTTT	TRBJ1-6	TRBV6-1	TRBD1	.
CASSQDFGTGGFFNDEQFF	TGCGCCAGCAGCCAAGATTTTGGGACAGGGGGCTTCTTCAACGATGAGCAGTTCTTC	TRBJ2-1	TRBV4-1	TRBD1	.
CATSRARGTSNQPQHF	TGTGCCACCAGCAGAGCCAGGGGTACGAGCAATCAGCCCCAGCATTTT	TRBJ1-5	TRBV15	.	.
CASSLVAGGQETQYF	TGCGCCAGCAGCTTGGTTGCGGGGGGCCAAGAGACCCAGTACTTC	TRBJ2-5	TRBV5-1	TRBD2	.
CASSAGQARGYTF	TGTGCCAGCAGCGCAGGACAGGCACGGGGCTACACCTTC	TRBJ1-2	TRBV9	TRBD1	.
CASSLSGGTGSGNTIYF	TGTGCCAGCAGCTTAAGCGGCGGGACCGGCTCTGGAAACACCATATATTTT	TRBJ1-3	TRBV7-9	.	.
CASSSGVGSPLHF	TGTGCCAGCAGTTCGGGGGTGGGTTCACCCCTCCACTTT	TRBJ1-6	TRBV13	.	.
CASSPRDSTDTQYF	TGTGCCAGCAGCCCCCGGGACAGTACAGATACGCAGTATTTT	TRBJ2-3	TRBV7-2	TRBD1	.